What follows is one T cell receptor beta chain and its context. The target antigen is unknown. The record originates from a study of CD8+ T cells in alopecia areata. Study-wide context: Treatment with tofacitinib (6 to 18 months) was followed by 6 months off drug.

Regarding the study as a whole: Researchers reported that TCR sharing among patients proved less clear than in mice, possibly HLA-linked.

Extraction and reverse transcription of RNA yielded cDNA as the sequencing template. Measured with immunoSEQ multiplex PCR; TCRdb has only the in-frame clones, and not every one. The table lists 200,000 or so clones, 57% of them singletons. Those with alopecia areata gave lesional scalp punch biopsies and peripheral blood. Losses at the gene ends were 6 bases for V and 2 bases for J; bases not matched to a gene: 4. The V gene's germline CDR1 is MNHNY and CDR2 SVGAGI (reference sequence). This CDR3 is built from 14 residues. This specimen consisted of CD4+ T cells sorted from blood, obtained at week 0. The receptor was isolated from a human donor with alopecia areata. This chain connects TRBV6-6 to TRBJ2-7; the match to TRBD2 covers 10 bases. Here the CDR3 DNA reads TGTGCCAGCAGCCCCAGCGGGAGGGCCTACGAGCAGTACTTC. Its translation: CASSPSGRAYEQYF.